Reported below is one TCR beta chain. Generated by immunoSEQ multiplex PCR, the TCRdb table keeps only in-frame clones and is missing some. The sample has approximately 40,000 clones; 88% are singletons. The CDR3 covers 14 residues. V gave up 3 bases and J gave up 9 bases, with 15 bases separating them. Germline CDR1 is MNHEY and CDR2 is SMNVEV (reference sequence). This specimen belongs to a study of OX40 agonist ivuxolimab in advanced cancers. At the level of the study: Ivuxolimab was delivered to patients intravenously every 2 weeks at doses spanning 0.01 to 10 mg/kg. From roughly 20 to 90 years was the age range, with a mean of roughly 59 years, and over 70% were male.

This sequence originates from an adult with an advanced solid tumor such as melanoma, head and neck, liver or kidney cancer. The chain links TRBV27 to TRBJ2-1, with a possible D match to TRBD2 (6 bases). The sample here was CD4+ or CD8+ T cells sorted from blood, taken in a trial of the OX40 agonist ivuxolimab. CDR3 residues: CASSLGWGDGEQFF. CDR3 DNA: TGTGCCAGCAGTTTGGGCTGGGGGGATGGTGAGCAGTTCTTC.